Below, one T cell receptor (beta chain) is given with its context. One junction end does not reproduce the germline sequence, and a read error may be involved. This sample stems from a study of regulatory T cells in long-lasting Graves disease. The time point: newly diagnosed GD, antithyroid drugs for less than 3 months. Construction of the TCR library relied on RNA isolated from PBMCs. The CDR3 covers 16 residues. The germline gives CDR1 DFQATT, CDR2 SNEGSKA (reference sequence). Arm-PCR of CDR3 regions and iRepertoire HTBI primers were the basis on which TCR beta libraries were built. TCRdb reprocessed the multiplex PCR reads via MiXCR and lists one record per CDR3 protein. The data hold more than 450,000 distinct CDR3 sequences, with around 13% observed a single time. These data also featured in a second study, about T cells in Graves' hyperthyroidism and ophthalmopathy. From that report: Progression to ophthalmopathy was predicted a median of approximately 6.4 months early.

This sequence originates from a woman aged 25-40 years with Graves disease. The chain uses TRBV20-1 and TRBJ2-1; 7 bases are a match to TRBD1. Sequencing was performed on peripheral blood mononuclear cells (PBMCs), taken at new diagnosis, from a patient treated with antithyroid drugs. CDR3 bases: TGCAGTGCTAGAGATAGGGCAGGGGGACACTACAATGGGCAGTTCTTC. Residues: CSARDRAGGHYNGQFF.